The 17 T cell receptor beta chains given below trace back to one sample, sequenced in a study of T-cell reconstitution after alpha-beta-depleted transplantation in children. Unique molecular identifiers were incorporated into the prepared TCRbeta library. TCRdb analysed the PCR reads with MiXCR anew, one entry per CDR3 protein. The sample comprises under 250,000 distinct CDR3 sequences, roughly 15% of which are singletons, and about 39% rests with the top ten. The material was PBMCs, mostly from graft donor cells, obtained 360 days after TCRalphabeta/CD19-depleted stem cell transplant. The source is a male patient aged 2-9 years who had a stem cell transplant for acute lymphoblastic leukemia, so the T cells may come from the graft donor.

This clonotype was observed at least ten times. The rearrangement joins TRBV20-1 to TRBJ2-1, with a weak D call TRBD2 (6 bases). The CDR3 contains 15 residues. CDR1 is DFQATT and CDR2 is SNEGSKA in the germline V gene (reference sequence). Deletions cut 0 bases from V and 4 bases from J, with 13 bases between. CDR3 bases: TGCAGTGCTAGAGATACACTAGCCCATTACAATGAGCAGTTCTTC. This codes for CSARDTLAHYNEQFF.

The V and J genes are TRBV19 and TRBJ1-5, with a tentative D call TRBD1 (5 bases). This CDR3 is built from 13 residues. Trimming left V 3 bases short and J 6 bases short, with 9 bases between. Germline values: CDR1 LNHDA, CDR2 SQIVND (reference sequence). Written as DNA, the CDR3 is TGTGCCAGTAGTATGGGGGGGGTTCAGCCCCAGCATTTT. It specifies CASSMGGVQPQHF.

The V gene is TRBV3-1, the J gene TRBJ1-2, with 7 bases lining up with TRBD1. J gave up 3 bases and V 2 bases, and 3 bases lay outside the gene matches. From germline, CDR1 is LGHDT and CDR2 YNNKEL (reference sequence). This CDR3 region has 14 residues. The CDR3 DNA reads TGTGCCAGCAGCCAACGCGACAGGGACTATGGCTACACCTTC. Its translation is CASSQRDRDYGYTF.

The rearrangement uses TRBV29-1 and TRBJ2-5; 8 bases match TRBD2. The J segment lost 1 base and the V segment lost 7 bases, leaving 11 bases of the junction unmatched. The germline V gene has CDR1 SQVTM and CDR2 ANQGSEA. The CDR3 consists of 15 residues. The CDR3 spells CSAMRGGGFQETQYF. In DNA, the CDR3 is TGCAGCGCCATGAGGGGCGGGGGGTTCCAAGAGACCCAGTACTTC.

The V call is TRBV5-1, the J call TRBJ2-2; tentative D call: TRBD1 (6 bases). The length of the CDR3 is 17 residues. Germline assignment: CDR1 SGHRS and CDR2 YFSETQ. The V end lost 0 bases, the J end lost 4 bases, and 16 bases lay between the germline ends. CDR3 coding DNA: TGCGCCAGCAGCTTGGGGGGCTTTGGGACAAGCACCGGGGAGCTGTTTTTT. Amino acids: CASSLGGFGTSTGELFF.

Points on this clonotype: It may be a read error: a sequence one base away is much more abundant. V usage is TRBV29-1 and J usage is TRBJ1-2, with 9 bases that match TRBD1. Germline V gene sequence: CDR1 SQVTM, CDR2 ANQGSEA. The CDR3 is 14 amino acids. The CDR3 DNA follows: TGCAGCGTTGCTGGGACAGGGAACTTGGGTGGCTACCCCTTC. Its translation is CSVAGTGNLGGYPF.

The chain employs TRBV7-2 and TRBJ2-7; weak D call: TRBD1 (5 bases). CDR3 length: 15 residues. V gave up 2 bases and J gave up 5 bases, with 16 bases separating them. The germline V gene encodes CDR1 SGHTA and CDR2 FQGNSA. CDR3 nucleotide sequence: TGTGCCAGCAGCTTAACCCAGGGAAGTTTCCACGAGCAGTACTTC. Translated: CASSLTQGSFHEQYF.

This clonotype has a single count. The rearrangement joins TRBV4-1 to TRBJ2-2; the D gene is possibly TRBD2 (5 bases). The CDR3 extends over 16 amino acids. The ends were cut back, 4 bases at V and 4 bases at J, with 16 bases in the middle. Germline lookup yields CDR1 MGHRA and CDR2 YSYEKL. The CDR3 protein is CASSPLAGAGTGELFF. The CDR3 bases are TGCGCCAGCAGCCCCCTGGCGGGCGCGGGCACCGGGGAGCTGTTTTTT.

This clonotype was seen many times. This chain uses TRBV7-9 with TRBJ1-2, with D perhaps matching TRBD1 (5 bases). Germline V gives CDR1 SEHNR, CDR2 FQNEAQ (reference sequence). The V gene lost 5 bases and the J gene lost 5 bases, with 12 bases spanning the gap. This CDR3 is 13 amino acids long. CDR3 bases: TGTGCCAGCAGCCCGGGACGGGAATATGGCTACACCTTC. Protein: CASSPGREYGYTF.

The genes are TRBV7-9 and TRBJ2-3, with D perhaps TRBD1 (5 bases). CDR1 and CDR2 from the germline V gene are SEHNR and FQNEAQ (reference sequence). V lost 0 bases, J lost 4 bases, and 11 bases lay in between. The length of the CDR3 is 15 residues. This chain's CDR3 is CASSLAGRAPDTQYF. In nucleotides, the CDR3 is TGTGCCAGCAGCTTAGCTGGCAGGGCTCCAGATACGCAGTATTTT.

This clonotype was seen a few times. V is TRBV9 and J is TRBJ2-7; possible D gene TRBD2, 5 bases. CDR1 is SGDLS, CDR2 YYNGEE, per germline. This CDR3 has 15 residues. Deletions cut 0 bases from V and 2 bases from J, with 12 bases between. This CDR3 is CASSVASSVAYEQYF. The CDR3 DNA sequence: TGTGCCAGCAGCGTAGCTAGTAGCGTGGCCTACGAGCAGTACTTC.

The chain is built from TRBV20-1 and TRBJ2-2; D is possibly TRBD1 or TRBD2 (5 bases each). The V and J ends lost 1 base and 4 bases respectively, with 16 bases between them. The CDR3 loop spans 16 amino acids. Per the germline V gene, CDR1 is DFQATT and CDR2 is SNEGSKA (reference sequence). CDR3 DNA sequence: TGCAGTGCTAGAGGGGGGTACCCTAAGGCCACCGGGGAGCTGTTTTTT. The encoded protein is CSARGGYPKATGELFF.

On this clonotype itself: A much larger clone differs from this one at a single base, so this may be a read error. V usage is TRBV6-1 and J usage is TRBJ1-1; TRBD1 agrees at 9 bases. The CDR3 consists of 15 residues. V dropped 6 bases and J dropped 6; count of bases not matched to a gene: 11. The germline CDR1 and CDR2 sequences are MNHNS and SASEGT. CDR3: CASSAGQGRGAEAFF. CDR3 nucleotides: TGTGCCAGCAGCGCCGGACAGGGGCGGGGCGCTGAAGCTTTCTTT.

V is TRBV29-1 and J is TRBJ2-3; TRBD1 matches at 12 bases. The CDR3 runs to 14 residues. J was trimmed by 4 bases and V by 6 bases; bases with no gene match: 5. The germline V gene encodes CDR1 SQVTM and CDR2 ANQGSEA. In DNA, the CDR3 is TGCAGCGTCCGGGACAGGGGGCCGCCAGATACGCAGTATTTT. It yields the protein CSVRDRGPPDTQYF.

This clonotype has a handful of counts. This chain uses TRBV12-3 or TRBV12-4 with TRBJ1-1; D gene unclear. This CDR3 is built from 16 residues. V was pared by 6 bases and J by 0 bases, with 17 bases between. As DNA, the CDR3 is TGTGCCAGCAGCCTACCTGGCAGAGGACTGAACACTGAAGCTTTCTTT. This codes for CASSLPGRGLNTEAFF.

The genes are TRBV4-1 and TRBJ2-1; 12 bases line up with TRBD2. The V segment lost 0 bases and the J segment 3 bases; nucleotides outside the gene matches: 9. Germline CDR1 is MGHRA and CDR2 is YSYEKL. The CDR3 is made up of 19 amino acids. The chain's CDR3 is CASSQDSASGGANYNEQFF. CDR3 bases: TGCGCCAGCAGCCAAGATTCGGCTAGCGGGGGGGCGAACTACAATGAGCAGTTCTTC.

This chain links TRBV5-1 with TRBJ2-7, with D maybe TRBD1 (8 bases). The germline CDR1 and CDR2 sequences are SGHRS and YFSETQ. V lost 2 bases and J 5 bases, leaving 14 bases between the germline ends. The CDR3 sequence is 14 residues long. CDR3 bases: TGCGCCAGCAGCTTTGACAGGGGAGGGGACGAGCAGTACTTC. Protein: CASSFDRGGDEQYF.